These T cell receptor beta chains were read from a single sample in a study of blood T cell repertoires in COVID-19. Here immunoSEQ multiplex PCR was the method, and the copy in TCRdb shows in-frame clones only, minus some. The table records 14,000 to 15,000 clones, 60% to 80% of them present only once. The sequenced sample was peripheral blood. All receptors come from a human donor in a cohort sampled during active COVID-19. Each CDR3 is given with its conserved first and last residue. The D gene is left open where the match is weak. Clone sizes are given selectively: once, few, many, or a class where the clone is expanded.

TRBV3-1/TRBV3-2	TRBJ2-1	TRBD2	once	CASSSTSGGLYNEQFF	TGTGCCAGCAGCAGTACTAGCGGGGGCCTTTACAATGAGCAGTTCTTC
TRBV9	TRBJ1-1	-	-	CASSVGPGKHGAFF	TGTGCCAGCAGCGTAGGTCCGGGAAAACACGGAGCTTTCTTT
TRBV5-1	TRBJ2-1	TRBD2	-	CASSGTSGAYNEQFF	TGCGCCAGCAGCGGCACTAGCGGGGCCTACAATGAGCAGTTCTTC
TRBV12-5	TRBJ2-2	TRBD2	once	CASALTSGRTGELFF	TGTGCTAGTGCCCTGACTAGCGGGAGGACCGGGGAGCTGTTTTTT
TRBV7-2	TRBJ2-3	TRBD2	-	CASSLRVAGLDTQYF	TGTGCCAGCAGCTTACGGGTAGCGGGGTTGGATACGCAGTATTTT
TRBV11-2	TRBJ2-7	TRBD1	-	CASSYLRGRGYEQYF	TGTGCCAGCAGTTACCTCAGGGGGCGCGGGTACGAGCAGTACTTC
TRBV9	TRBJ2-5	-	once	CATPLRGFQETQYF	TGTGCCACCCCCCTACGGGGTTTCCAAGAGACCCAGTACTTC
TRBV7-6	TRBJ2-1	-	-	CASSLNSLNEQFF	TGTGCCAGCAGCTTAAACTCCCTCAATGAGCAGTTCTTC
TRBV7-9	TRBJ2-2	TRBD2	few	CASSLSGVGGELFF	TGTGCCAGCAGCTTAAGCGGGGTTGGCGGGGAGCTGTTTTTT
TRBV19	TRBJ2-3	TRBD1	-	CASRPRGTDTQYF	TGTGCCAGTAGGCCCAGGGGGACAGATACGCAGTATTTT
TRBV7-9	TRBJ2-2	-	few	CASSPSVRNTGELFF	TGTGCCAGCAGCCCCTCGGTTAGGAACACCGGGGAGCTGTTTTTT
TRBV5-4	TRBJ2-1	TRBD2	-	CASSLGSGGVYNEQFF	TGTGCCAGCAGCTTGGGTAGCGGGGGAGTCTACAATGAGCAGTTCTTC
TRBV7-6	TRBJ2-7	-	-	CASSSQGGGTYEQYF	TGTGCCAGCAGCTCTCAGGGTGGTGGGACCTACGAGCAGTACTTC
TRBV18	TRBJ2-2	TRBD1	-	CASSPRKGGADTGELFF	TGTGCCAGCTCACCACGAAAAGGGGGCGCGGACACCGGGGAGCTGTTTTTT
TRBV30	TRBJ2-7	-	-	CAWRGGYEQYF	TGTGCCTGGAGGGGGGGCTACGAGCAGTACTTC
TRBV5-4	TRBJ2-3	TRBD2	-	CASSKGTTGTSGDTQYF	TGTGCCAGCAGCAAAGGGACCACCGGGACTAGCGGAGATACGCAGTATTTT
TRBV11-3	TRBJ2-1	-	-	CASSRQASSYNEQFF	TGTGCCAGCAGCCGACAGGCAAGCTCCTACAATGAGCAGTTCTTC
TRBV28	TRBJ1-4	-	-	CASSDRGGAFNEKLFF	TGTGCCAGCAGCGATAGGGGGGGGGCCTTCAATGAAAAACTGTTTTTT
TRBV20-1	TRBJ2-1	-	-	CSASTSTNEQFF	TGCAGTGCTAGTACTTCGACAAATGAGCAGTTCTTC
TRBV28	TRBJ2-7	-	-	CASKGPGGTYEQYF	TGTGCCAGCAAGGGGCCAGGGGGGACATACGAGCAGTACTTC
TRBV7-3	TRBJ2-1	-	once	CASSSPTGRGYEQFF	TGTGCCAGCAGCTCTCCGACCGGGCGAGGGTATGAGCAGTTCTTC
TRBV24-1	TRBJ2-5	-	-	CATSDTGSGQETQYF	TGTGCCACCAGCGACACAGGGTCGGGACAAGAGACCCAGTACTTC
TRBV29-1	TRBJ2-7	TRBD1	-	CSTSQGQGAGEQYF	TGCAGCACCAGCCAGGGACAGGGGGCGGGAGAGCAGTACTTC
TRBV9	TRBJ2-1	TRBD2	-	CASSVAGLLSGDDNEQFF	TGTGCCAGCAGCGTAGCAGGATTACTTAGCGGGGATGACAATGAGCAGTTCTTC
TRBV19	TRBJ2-7	TRBD1	-	CASRPRQGSEQYF	TGTGCCAGTAGACCCCGACAGGGCTCCGAGCAGTACTTC
TRBV15	TRBJ2-1	TRBD2	-	CATSRDGSGRSNEQFF	TGTGCCACCAGCAGAGATGGGAGCGGGAGAAGCAATGAGCAGTTCTTC
TRBV6-2/TRBV6-3	TRBJ2-7	-	once	CASSWGRSYEQYF	TGTGCCAGCAGTTGGGGCAGATCCTACGAGCAGTACTTC